Listed below are T cell receptor beta chains from one sample, sequenced in a study of post-analysis software for immune sequencing data. In TCRdb, the PCR reads were re-called with MiXCR into one record per CDR3 protein. The sample carries more than 350,000 distinct CDR3 sequences, approximately 39% recorded once. The sample comprised blood. The receptors come from a girl aged 2 to 10 with multiple sclerosis. CDR3s include the opening cysteine and the closing phenylalanine or tryptophan. A D gene is named only where the DNA matches it firmly. Some rows mark clone size as missing; the rest say once, few, many or name a class of expanded clone.

abundance	v_gene	j_gene	d_gene	CDR3aa	CDR3nt
few	TRBV9	TRBJ2-7	TRBD1	CARDRAYEQYF	TGTGCCCGGGACAGGGCCTACGAGCAGTACTTC
few	TRBV3-1	TRBJ2-1	TRBD1	CASSERDRDVRQFF	TGTGCCAGCAGCGAACGGGACAGGGATGTGAGGCAGTTCTTC
few	TRBV14	TRBJ2-7	NA	CASSERFSHSLPQTYEQYF	TGTGCCAGCAGCGAAAGGTTTTCCCACTCACTTCCCCAAACCTACGAGCAGTACTTC
NA	TRBV5-1	TRBJ2-7	NA	CASSWGSYNEQYF	TGCGCCAGCAGTTGGGGTTCCTACAATGAGCAGTACTTC
NA	TRBV5-1	TRBJ2-7	NA	CASSLDWQGLREQYF	TGCGCCAGCAGCTTGGACTGGCAGGGTCTTCGAGAGCAGTACTTC
NA	TRBV28	TRBJ2-7	TRBD1	CASRGQLTYEQYF	TGTGCCAGCAGGGGACAGCTTACCTACGAGCAGTACTTC
NA	TRBV10-3	TRBJ2-4	NA	CAISSDLAKNIQYF	TGTGCCATCAGTTCAGACCTAGCCAAAAACATTCAGTACTTC
few	TRBV11-1	TRBJ2-3	TRBD2	CASSLVAGHQSGSGFRLTDTQYF	TGTGCCAGCAGCTTAGTGGCGGGACACCAGAGCGGGAGCGGTTTCCGGCTTACAGATACGCAGTATTTT
few	TRBV12-3/TRBV12-4	TRBJ2-7	NA	CASTMDPIEQYF	TGTGCCAGCACCATGGACCCTATAGAGCAGTACTTC
NA	TRBV10-3	TRBJ2-3	TRBD2	CAITASGRSRRTDTQYF	TGTGCCATCACCGCTAGCGGGAGGTCGAGGCGCACAGATACGCAGTATTTT
NA	TRBV7-2	TRBJ2-3	TRBD2	CASSLAWQGRRLAGHTDTQYF	TGTGCCAGCAGCTTAGCGTGGCAGGGGCGGCGACTAGCGGGGCACACAGATACGCAGTATTTT
once	TRBV27	TRBJ1-5	TRBD1	CASSWGTGRNQPQHF	TGTGCCAGCAGTTGGGGGACAGGGAGAAATCAGCCCCAGCATTTT
NA	TRBV12-3/TRBV12-4	TRBJ1-5	NA	CATRPGNQPQHF	TGTGCCACCCGCCCGGGAAATCAGCCCCAGCATTTT
NA	TRBV6-1	TRBJ2-5	NA	CASRRGTGSQETQYF	TGTGCCAGCAGGAGGGGGACGGGAAGCCAAGAGACCCAGTACTTC
NA	TRBV29-1	TRBJ2-7	NA	CSVENRQAFVHEQYF	TGCAGCGTTGAGAATAGACAGGCTTTCGTCCACGAGCAGTACTTC
NA	TRBV29-1	TRBJ1-1	NA	CSVVQRTEAFF	TGCAGCGTTGTCCAGCGGACTGAAGCTTTCTTT
NA	TRBV20-1	TRBJ2-3	NA	CSASGGNTQYF	TGCAGTGCTAGTGGGGGGAATACGCAGTATTTT
few	TRBV7-2	TRBJ2-5	TRBD2	CASKSGRVPQETQYF	TGTGCCAGCAAGAGCGGGAGGGTTCCCCAAGAGACCCAGTACTTC
few	TRBV7-2	TRBJ2-7	TRBD1	CASSPRYRGLYEQYF	TGTGCCAGCAGCCCCAGGTACAGGGGTCTTTACGAGCAGTACTTC
NA	TRBV7-9	TRBJ2-1	NA	CASSLALEETQFF	TGTGCCAGCAGCTTAGCTTTGGAAGAGACCCAGTTCTTC
NA	TRBV20-1	TRBJ2-2	NA	CSARQGRTGELFF	TGCAGTGCTAGACAGGGACGGACCGGGGAGCTGTTTTTT
few	TRBV29-1	TRBJ1-3	NA	CSVDRADSGNTIYF	TGCAGCGTTGACAGGGCCGACTCTGGAAACACCATATATTTT
NA	TRBV20-1	TRBJ1-5	NA	CSALSGGRVQPQHF	TGCAGTGCCCTATCCGGGGGGAGGGTTCAGCCCCAGCATTTT
few	TRBV28	TRBJ1-1	NA	CASTSYRSGETEAFF	TGTGCCAGCACATCATACAGGTCAGGTGAAACTGAAGCTTTCTTT
NA	TRBV7-2	TRBJ2-3	NA	CASSSAYSTDMQYF	TGTGCCAGCAGCTCCGCTTACAGCACAGATATGCAGTATTTT
NA	TRBV29-1	TRBJ1-4	NA	CSVADGKSATNEKLFF	TGCAGCGTTGCGGACGGGAAAAGTGCAACTAATGAAAAACTGTTTTTT
NA	TRBV5-1	TRBJ2-6	NA	CASSPEGANVLTF	TGCGCCAGCAGCCCGGAGGGGGCCAACGTCCTGACTTTC
NA	TRBV5-1	TRBJ2-3	NA	CASSLEAGTGTDTQYF	TGCGCCAGCAGCTTGGAAGCTGGCACGGGCACAGATACGCAGTATTTT
NA	TRBV20-1	TRBJ2-5	TRBD2	CSASELADKETQYF	TGCAGTGCTAGCGAACTAGCGGACAAAGAGACCCAGTACTTC
NA	TRBV12-3/TRBV12-4	TRBJ2-7	NA	CASSWDTSYEQYF	TGTGCCAGCAGTTGGGACACTTCCTACGAGCAGTACTTC
NA	TRBV20-1	TRBJ1-1	NA	CSARVGRPRVTEAFF	TGCAGTGCTAGAGTAGGACGGCCCCGTGTGACTGAAGCTTTCTTT